One sample yielded the 22 T cell receptor beta chains listed below, sequenced in a study of cytomegalovirus exposure and HLA in healthy donors. The PCR contained 60 Vbeta and 13 Jbeta primers. Produced via immunoSEQ multiplex PCR; TCRdb's table is partial and in-frame only. Here the sample spans 60,000 or so clones, roughly 77% being singletons. Material: PBMCs. These receptors were taken from a woman aged 40 to 50 in good health and CMV-seropositive.

The V call is TRBV5-4, the J call TRBJ2-1; 7 positions match TRBD2. The CDR3 runs 18 residues. With V trimmed by 0 bases and J by 0 bases, 9 bases remained unmatched. Germline V gene lookup returns CDR1 SGHNT and CDR2 YYREEE (reference sequence). CDR3 sequence reads: CASSLAPSAGSSYNEQFF. CDR3 DNA sequence: TGTGCCAGCAGCTTGGCCCCGTCAGCGGGGAGCTCCTACAATGAGCAGTTCTTC.

The table lists this clone with a few counts. The chain has TRBV5-1 and TRBJ1-2; a weak D match, TRBD1 (6 bases). Germline V gene data show CDR1 as SGHRS and CDR2 as YFSETQ. Trimming took 7 bases from V and 8 from J, leaving 21 bases between them. This CDR3 region has 14 residues. CDR3 nucleotide sequence: TGCGCCAGCGGCCCCTTGGGGACAAGGGACGGCTACACCTTC. This gives the protein CASGPLGTRDGYTF.

This chain joins TRBV6-1 and TRBJ2-5, with 12 bases that match TRBD1. This CDR3 contains 15 residues. V was clipped by 6 bases and J by 4 bases; unmatched bases: 6. The V gene's germline CDR1 is MNHNS and CDR2 SASEGT. CDR3 in amino acids: CASRGTGGYGETQYF. The CDR3 region has the DNA TGTGCCAGCAGGGGGACAGGGGGCTATGGAGAGACCCAGTACTTC.

This chain connects TRBV5-6 to TRBJ2-1, with a tentative D call TRBD2 (7 bases). The CDR3 is 15 amino acids. V dropped 0 bases and J dropped 5 bases, with 12 bases sitting between them. Germline values: CDR1 SGHDT, CDR2 YYEEEE. As DNA, the CDR3 is TGTGCCAGCAGCTTGGGGGGGGGCGGGCACAATGAGCAGTTCTTC. Its protein product is CASSLGGGGHNEQFF.

This chain links TRBV12-5 with TRBJ1-5, with a tentative D call TRBD1 (5 bases). Germline CDR1 and CDR2: LGHNT and FRNRAP. Trimming stripped 7 bases from V and 5 bases from J, with 15 bases between. This CDR3 is built from 14 residues. CDR3 bases: TGTGCTAGTGACCAGGGCAGGGCGGATCAGCCCCAGCATTTT. Amino acid sequence: CASDQGRADQPQHF.

The chain is built from TRBV18 and TRBJ2-3; a weak D match, TRBD2 (5 bases). The length of the CDR3 is 14 residues. Trimming took 2 bases from V and 0 from J, leaving 6 bases between them. Germline values: CDR1 KGHSH, CDR2 LQKENI. CDR3: CASSPRTSTDTQYF. The CDR3, as DNA: TGTGCCAGCTCACCAAGGACTAGCACAGATACGCAGTATTTT.

This sequence joins TRBV19 and TRBJ2-2; D unresolved. Trimming took off 1 base at V and 10 bases at J, with 13 bases between the two ends. CDR1 is LNHDA, CDR2 SQIVND, per germline (reference sequence). The CDR3 is 14 amino acids. Here the CDR3 DNA reads TGTGCCAGTAGTATAGCGAGCCCCCCCGAGGAGCTGTTTTTT. The encoded protein is CASSIASPPEELFF.

The CDR3: CASSESRGATSNQPQHF. The DNA of the CDR3 is TGTGCCAGCAGTGAATCGCGGGGGGCAACTAGCAATCAGCCCCAGCATTTT. The V gene is TRBV6-1, the J gene TRBJ1-5; tentatively, D is TRBD1 (6 bases). Germline V gene data show CDR1 as MNHNS and CDR2 as SASEGT. Trimming removed 2 bases from V and 0 bases from J, with 14 bases in between. This CDR3 has 17 amino acids.

This rearrangement joins TRBV11-1 to TRBJ2-2, with TRBD1 matching over 9 bases. The CDR3 has 15 residues. J lost 5 bases, V lost 6 bases, and 7 bases had no gene match. Looked up from germline, CDR1 is SGHAT and CDR2 is FQDESV (reference sequence). The DNA for the CDR3 is TGTGCCAGCAGGATACAGGGGGCGCCTACCGGGGAGCTGTTTTTT. It specifies CASRIQGAPTGELFF.

This clone was seen a few times. This rearrangement joins TRBV30 to TRBJ2-3; possible D gene TRBD1, 7 bases. This CDR3 contains 13 residues. The germline V gene has CDR1 GTSNPN and CDR2 SVGIG (reference sequence). Trimming pared 6 bases from V and 5 bases from J, leaving 15 bases between. CDR3 in DNA: TGTGCCTGTCGGGGGCCAGGGGGAGATACGCAGTATTTT. It encodes CACRGPGGDTQYF.

This rearrangement joins TRBV7-2 to TRBJ1-4, with a weak D call TRBD1 (6 bases). V was cut by 5 bases and J by 8 bases, with 15 bases left in between. The CDR3 has 14 amino acids. Germline CDR1 is SGHTA and CDR2 is FQGNSA. The CDR3 DNA follows: TGTGCCAGCAGCCCCCCGGGCAGGGGAGAAAAACTGTTTTTT. Its translation is CASSPPGRGEKLFF.

The chain joins TRBV10-3 to TRBJ1-1; D may be TRBD1 (5 bases). CDR1 is ENHRY and CDR2 is SYGVKD in the germline V gene. This CDR3 spans 13 amino acids. V was clipped by 7 bases and J by 1 base, with 10 bases between them. The CDR3 coding sequence is TGTGCCATCACCCGACAGACGAACACTGAAGCTTTCTTT. It codes for CAITRQTNTEAFF.

CDR3 sequence: CASSQDYVPPGLAGGLGDTQYF. CDR3 in DNA: TGCGCCAGCAGCCAAGACTACGTCCCCCCCGGACTAGCGGGGGGGTTAGGAGATACGCAGTATTTT. The chain links TRBV4-1 to TRBJ2-3, with 15 positions matching TRBD2. The V segment lost 0 bases and the J segment 5 bases; nucleotides outside the gene matches: 18. This CDR3 has 22 residues. Germline V lookup: CDR1 MGHRA, CDR2 YSYEKL.

This chain uses TRBV7-9 with TRBJ2-1; the match to TRBD2 covers 8 bases. CDR3 size: 15 residues. After removal of 8 bases from V and 4 bases from J, the junction contained 10 bases not matched to a gene. CDR1 SEHNR and CDR2 FQNEAQ come from the germline V gene (reference sequence). Here the CDR3 DNA reads TGTGCCAGCTTGGCGTCGGGGGGGGCTTACAATGAGCAGTTCTTC. This gives the protein CASLASGGAYNEQFF.

Remarks on this clone: Sequence at one end of the junction differs from germline and may be a read error. In the same sample, other DNA sequences code for this CDR3. This chain links TRBV6-1 with TRBJ1-1; maybe TRBD1 (5 bases). CDR1 MNHNS and CDR2 SASEGT come from the germline V gene. The CDR3 runs 14 residues. The CDR3 DNA reads as TGTGCCAGCAGTGAAGGGGGGGGAAGGGCTGAAGCTTTCTTC. It yields the protein CASSEGGGRAEAFF.

J is TRBJ1-1 and V is TRBV5-1; maybe TRBD1 (6 bases). Per germline, CDR1 SGHRS and CDR2 YFSETQ. This CDR3 spans 14 amino acids. V shed 1 base and J shed 1 base, with 8 bases lying between them. The chain's CDR3 is CASSLYRENTEAFF. In nucleotides, the CDR3 is TGCGCCAGCAGCTTGTACAGGGAGAACACTGAAGCTTTCTTT.

This clone was counted a single time. The chain uses TRBV4-1 and TRBJ1-4, with 7 bases identical to TRBD1. V dropped 5 bases and J dropped 0; count of bases not matched to a gene: 3. The CDR3 is made up of 15 amino acids. CDR1 is MGHRA, CDR2 YSYEKL, per germline. CDR3 sequence reads: CASSSQGSTNEKLFF. The CDR3 region has the DNA TGCGCCAGCAGCTCACAGGGGTCAACTAATGAAAAACTGTTTTTT.

This clone was seen a handful of times. The chain recombines TRBV10-3 with TRBJ1-1, with D perhaps TRBD1 (6 bases). Deletions cut 4 bases from V and 3 bases from J, with 18 bases between. The CDR3 runs to 16 residues. The germline V gene has CDR1 ENHRY and CDR2 SYGVKD. The CDR3 nucleotides are TGTGCCATCAGTGGACGACAGGTTTCAGGGGACACTGAAGCTTTCTTT. As protein: CAISGRQVSGDTEAFF.

This clone occurred once. The genes are TRBV6-5 and TRBJ1-5; no definite D call. The germline V gene encodes CDR1 MNHEY and CDR2 SVGAGI. The CDR3 totals 12 residues. Trimming left V 6 bases short and J 3 bases short, with 6 bases between. CDR3 coding DNA: TGTGCCAGCAGCATACTCAATCAGCCCCAGCATTTT. As protein: CASSILNQPQHF.

Judged by abundance, this clone is medium-sized. This chain joins TRBV19 and TRBJ1-4; the D is unclear. Between the trimmed V and J ends, which lost 2 bases and 7 bases, there was a span of 5 bases. Germline values: CDR1 LNHDA, CDR2 SQIVND (reference sequence). This CDR3 has 12 amino acids. CDR3 bases: TGTGCCAGTAGTATAAGGAGTGAAAAACTGTTTTTT. Protein product: CASSIRSEKLFF.

On this clone: One junction end does not reproduce the germline sequence, and a read error may be involved. The chain links TRBV7-9 to TRBJ2-7; 9 bases fit TRBD1. Germline CDR1 reads SEHNR; CDR2 reads FQNEAQ (reference sequence). The CDR3 spans 17 residues. CDR3 coding DNA: TGTTCCAGCAGCTCCAGCTTGGCGGGACAGGGAGTAAAGGAGCAGTACTTC. As protein: CSSSSSLAGQGVKEQYF. Complete variable domain (other parts from reference TRBV7-9 and TRBJ2-7): DTGVSQNPRHKITKRGQNVTFRCDPISEHNRLYWYRQTLGQGPEFLTYFQNEAQLEKSRLLSDRFSAERPKGSFSTLEIQRTEQGDSAMYLCSSSSSLAGQGVKEQYFGPGTRLTVT.

V is TRBV9 and J is TRBJ1-1; D unclear. The CDR3 has 15 amino acids. V lost 0 bases and J 3 bases, leaving 12 bases between the germline ends. CDR1 is SGDLS, CDR2 YYNGEE, per germline. The CDR3: CASSVGEGWDTEAFF. The CDR3 nucleotides read TGTGCCAGCAGCGTAGGGGAGGGTTGGGACACTGAAGCTTTCTTT.